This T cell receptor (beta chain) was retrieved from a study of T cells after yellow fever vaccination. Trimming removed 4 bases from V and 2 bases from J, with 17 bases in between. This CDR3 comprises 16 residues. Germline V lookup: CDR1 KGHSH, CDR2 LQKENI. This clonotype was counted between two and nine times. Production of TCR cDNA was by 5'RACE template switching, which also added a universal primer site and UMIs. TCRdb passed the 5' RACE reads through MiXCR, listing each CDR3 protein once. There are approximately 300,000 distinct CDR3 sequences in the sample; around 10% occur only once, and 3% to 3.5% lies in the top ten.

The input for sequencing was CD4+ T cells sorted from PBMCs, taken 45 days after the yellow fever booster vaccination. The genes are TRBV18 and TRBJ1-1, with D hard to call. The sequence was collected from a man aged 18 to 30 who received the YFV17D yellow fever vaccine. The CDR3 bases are TGTGCCAGCTCACTCCCTAAAATTCGAACTAACACTGAAGCTTTCTTT. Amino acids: CASSLPKIRTNTEAFF.